The T cell receptor (beta chain) under discussion was sequenced for a study of T cell clonality in common variable immunodeficiency. Study observations and caveats: The cause of increased CVID clonality remains unclear without subpopulation sequencing.

The assay was immunoSEQ multiplex PCR, and TCRdb's table has in-frame clones only and misses some. The sample includes 55,000 to 65,000 clones, none of them occurring once. V lost 1 base, J lost 1 base, and 8 bases lay in between. The CDR3 is made up of 14 amino acids. Germline CDR1 is GTSNPN and CDR2 is SVGIG (reference sequence). This clone was seen repeatedly, ten times or more. As yet, its antigen is unknown. The CDR3 end is not reached by the read, which stops 3 residues before it; the germline J gene fills it in. The specimen sequenced was peripheral blood mononuclear cells. The TCR originated in a person aged 18 to 69 in good health. The rearrangement joins TRBV30 to TRBJ1-5; perhaps TRBD1 as D (5 bases). The chain's CDR3 is CAWSETVSNQPQHF. The sequenced CDR3 bases are TGTGCCTGGAGTGAGACAGTAAGCAATCAGCCC.